The clone carrying this TCR beta chain was detected only a few times. The antigen is undetermined. Via MiXCR, TCRdb re-called the RT-PCR reads, giving one row per CDR3 protein. This sample has about 570,000 distinct CDR3 sequences, with approximately 11% found just once. This CDR3 has 13 residues. Germline values: CDR1 LGHDT, CDR2 YNNKEL (reference sequence). Trimming took 4 bases from V and 0 from J, leaving 6 bases between them. The sample is drawn from a study of response to subunit inactivated influenza vaccine. Study-wide results and limits: It was suggested by the authors that few new T cells are recruited by each seasonal influenza vaccination.

The same sample was also used in a study of T cells expressing NK-cell markers. As that report states: As the method of synthesis, 5'RACE template switching with UMIs yielded TCR beta cDNA. Sorted CD3+CD56+NKG2C+, CD3+CD56+NKG2C- and CD3+CD56-NKG2C+ T cells provided the TCR beta repertoires. Once again these clonotypes came out on top in the CD3+CD56-NKG2C+ fraction of a handful of donors.

The chain combines TRBV3-1 with TRBJ1-2; D is unresolved. The origin of this receptor is a man aged 50-59 years who received an inactivated influenza vaccine. Sequencing was performed on PBMCs from blood, taken on the day of vaccination. CDR3 region: CASSRAPNYGYTF. CDR3 DNA sequence: TGTGCCAGCAGCCGGGCCCCTAACTATGGCTACACCTTC.